Listed below are T cell receptor beta chains from one sample, sequenced in a study of T cell responses to AZD1222 COVID-19 vaccine. Libraries were prepared by immunoSEQ multiplex PCR; TCRdb keeps only in-frame clonotypes and omits some of them. The table shows about 84,000 clones, with 70% to 90% occurring only once. Here the sequenced sample was peripheral blood, taken on day 0 of AZD1222 vaccination. These TCRs come from an adult in good health. Each CDR3 is given with its conserved first and last residue. A D gene is named only where the DNA matches it firmly. Size tells how often a clone was seen (once, few, many) or the class of an expanded clone, and some rows leave it out.

D gene,V gene,J gene,clone size,CDR3 protein,CDR3 DNA
.,TRBV11-2,TRBJ1-2,once,CASSTRPGQGRDGYTF,TGTGCCAGCAGCACCCGCCCAGGGCAGGGAAGGGATGGCTACACCTTC
TRBD2,TRBV19,TRBJ2-1,.,CASSNSGRPPYNEQFF,TGTGCCAGTAGTAATAGCGGGAGACCTCCCTACAATGAGCAGTTCTTC
.,TRBV25-1,TRBJ2-7,.,CASSEGFEQYF,TGTGCCAGCAGTGAAGGGTTTGAGCAGTACTTC
.,TRBV6-6,TRBJ2-5,.,CASSWRIQETQYF,TGTGCCAGCAGTTGGCGGATTCAAGAGACCCAGTACTTC
.,TRBV4-3,TRBJ2-1,.,CASSQDPSSYNEQFF,TGCGCCAGCAGCCAAGACCCCAGCTCCTACAATGAGCAGTTCTTC
.,TRBV12-5,TRBJ1-1,.,CASYGAGTEAFF,TGTGCTAGTTATGGCGCAGGCACTGAAGCTTTCTTT
.,TRBV11-1,TRBJ1-2,.,CASSPRRANYGYTF,TGTGCCAGCAGTCCCCGACGGGCTAACTATGGCTACACCTTC
.,TRBV7-2,TRBJ2-6,.,CASSPGRWGANVLTF,TGTGCCAGCAGCCCTGGGAGGTGGGGGGCCAACGTCCTGACTTTC
.,TRBV30,TRBJ2-7,.,CAWSVQWRQYF,TGTGCCTGGAGTGTACAGTGGCGCCAGTACTTC
.,TRBV12-3/TRBV12-4,TRBJ1-2,.,CASSLGFNYGYTF,TGTGCCAGCAGTTTAGGTTTTAACTATGGCTACACCTTC
TRBD1,TRBV7-2,TRBJ1-5,.,CASSSRPGQGGQPQHF,TGTGCCAGCAGCTCCCGACCGGGACAGGGAGGTCAGCCCCAGCATTTT
.,TRBV6-5,TRBJ1-2,.,CASSYSRGTYGYTF,TGTGCCAGCAGTTACTCCCGGGGGACCTATGGCTACACCTTC
TRBD1,TRBV7-3,TRBJ1-6,.,CASSLMVGTDSPLHF,TGTGCCAGCAGCTTAATGGTCGGGACAGATTCACCCCTCCACTTT
.,TRBV7-8,TRBJ1-5,few,CASSALTRDTTNQPQHF,TGTGCCAGCAGCGCCCTGACCCGGGACACCACCAATCAGCCCCAGCATTTT
.,TRBV7-6,TRBJ1-1,.,CASTIAGGSNTEAFF,TGTGCCAGCACCATAGCGGGGGGTTCGAACACTGAAGCTTTCTTT
.,TRBV5-1,TRBJ2-2,.,CASFGSGDGELFF,TGCGCCAGTTTCGGCTCGGGGGACGGGGAGCTGTTTTTT
.,TRBV11-3,TRBJ1-2,.,CASSDNRVTPGYGYTF,TGTGCCAGCAGCGACAACCGGGTTACCCCTGGCTATGGCTACACCTTC
TRBD2,TRBV7-9,TRBJ2-2,.,CASSSSGQTGTGELFF,TGTGCCAGCAGCTCTAGCGGCCAAACGGGCACCGGGGAGCTGTTTTTT
TRBD1,TRBV28,TRBJ2-7,.,CASSPPTGVEQYF,TGTGCCAGCAGCCCACCGACAGGGGTCGAGCAGTACTTC
TRBD2,TRBV7-9,TRBJ2-7,.,CASSPSGRAGSLYEQYF,TGTGCCAGCAGCCCAAGCGGGAGGGCCGGTTCACTTTACGAGCAGTACTTC
.,TRBV9,TRBJ2-2,once,CASSVGSQPRSGELFF,TGTGCCAGCAGCGTAGGGAGCCAGCCCCGATCCGGGGAGCTGTTTTTT
TRBD2,TRBV5-4,TRBJ2-1,few,CASSRGLAGYNEQFF,TGTGCCAGCAGCAGGGGACTAGCGGGTTACAATGAGCAGTTCTTC
.,TRBV3-1/TRBV3-2,TRBJ2-2,.,CASSEHWTGELFF,TGTGCCAGCAGCGAACATTGGACCGGGGAGCTGTTTTTT
TRBD1,TRBV14,TRBJ1-2,.,CASSLPGQGNYGYTF,TGTGCCAGCAGCCTTCCGGGACAGGGCAACTATGGCTACACCTTC
.,TRBV18,TRBJ2-3,once,CASSPWQTPLQDTQYF,TGTGCCAGCTCACCGTGGCAGACGCCACTACAGGATACGCAGTATTTT
.,TRBV5-1,TRBJ1-4,.,CASRRQVNEKLFF,TGCGCCAGCAGGAGGCAGGTTAATGAAAAACTGTTTTTT
.,TRBV11-2,TRBJ2-2,.,CASSLDQVRELFF,TGTGCCAGCAGCTTAGATCAGGTCCGGGAGCTGTTTTTT
TRBD2,TRBV9,TRBJ2-7,.,CASSGGPPGLAADSYEQYF,TGTGCCAGCAGCGGAGGACCCCCGGGACTAGCGGCCGATTCCTACGAGCAGTACTTC
.,TRBV19,TRBJ1-2,.,CASSGDTYYGYTF,TGTGCCAGTAGTGGTGACACATACTATGGCTACACCTTC
.,TRBV21-1,TRBJ2-1,.,CASSKVAETYNEQFF,TGTGCCAGCAGCAAAGTAGCGGAAACCTACAATGAGCAGTTCTTC
.,TRBV30,TRBJ1-1,.,CAWRGHPNTEAFF,TGTGCCTGGAGGGGACATCCGAACACTGAAGCTTTCTTT
.,TRBV5-1,TRBJ1-1,.,CASSPGTLNTEAFF,TGCGCCAGCAGCCCCGGGACGTTGAACACTGAAGCTTTCTTT